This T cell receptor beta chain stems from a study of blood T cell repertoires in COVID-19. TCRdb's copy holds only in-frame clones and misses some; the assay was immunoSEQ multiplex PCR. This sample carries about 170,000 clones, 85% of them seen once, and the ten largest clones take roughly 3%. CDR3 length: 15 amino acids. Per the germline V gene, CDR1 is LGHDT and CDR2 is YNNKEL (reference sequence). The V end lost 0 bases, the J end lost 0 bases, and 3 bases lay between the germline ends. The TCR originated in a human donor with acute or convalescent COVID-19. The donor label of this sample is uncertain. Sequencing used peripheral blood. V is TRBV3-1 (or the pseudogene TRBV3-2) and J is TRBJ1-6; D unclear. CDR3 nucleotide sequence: TGTGCCAGCAGCCAAGACTCCTCCTATAATTCACCCCTCCACTTT. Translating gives CASSQDSSYNSPLHF.